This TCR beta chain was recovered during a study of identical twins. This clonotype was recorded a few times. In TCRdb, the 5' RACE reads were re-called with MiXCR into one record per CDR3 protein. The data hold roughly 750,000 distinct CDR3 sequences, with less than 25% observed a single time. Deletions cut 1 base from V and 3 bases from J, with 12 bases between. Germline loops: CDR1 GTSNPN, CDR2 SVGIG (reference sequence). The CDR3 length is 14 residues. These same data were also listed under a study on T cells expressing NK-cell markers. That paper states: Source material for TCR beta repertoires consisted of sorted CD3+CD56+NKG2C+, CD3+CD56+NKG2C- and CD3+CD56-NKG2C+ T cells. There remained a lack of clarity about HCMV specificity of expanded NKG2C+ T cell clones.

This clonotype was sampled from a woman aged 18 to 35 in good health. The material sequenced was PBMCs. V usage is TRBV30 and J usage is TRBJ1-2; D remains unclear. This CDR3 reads CAWSASGMDYGYTF. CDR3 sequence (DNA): TGTGCCTGGAGTGCCTCCGGGATGGACTATGGCTACACCTTC.